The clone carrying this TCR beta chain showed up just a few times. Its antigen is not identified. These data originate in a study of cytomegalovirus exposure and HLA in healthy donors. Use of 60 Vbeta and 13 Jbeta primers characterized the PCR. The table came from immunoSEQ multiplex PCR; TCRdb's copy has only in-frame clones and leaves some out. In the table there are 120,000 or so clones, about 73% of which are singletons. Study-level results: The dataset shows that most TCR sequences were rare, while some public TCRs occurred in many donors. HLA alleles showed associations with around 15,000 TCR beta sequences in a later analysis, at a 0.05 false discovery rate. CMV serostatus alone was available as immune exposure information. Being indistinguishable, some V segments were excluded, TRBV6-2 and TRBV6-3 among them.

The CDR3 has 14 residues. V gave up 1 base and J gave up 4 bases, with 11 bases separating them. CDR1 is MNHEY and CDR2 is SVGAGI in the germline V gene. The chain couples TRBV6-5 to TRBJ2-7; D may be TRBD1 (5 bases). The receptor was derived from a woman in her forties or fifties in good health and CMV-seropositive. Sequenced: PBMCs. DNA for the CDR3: TGTGCCAGCAGTTACTTAATAAGGGGATACGAGCAGTACTTC. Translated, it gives CASSYLIRGYEQYF.